This T cell receptor beta chain emerged from a study of T cells after yellow fever vaccination. Overall study results and limits: Compared with primary, the secondary response was weaker and peaked at day 5, not 15. Clones from primary vaccination mostly reappeared after the booster (96% CD4, approximately 86% CD8). From the bulk population, abundant clonotypes could contaminate and appear within FACS-sorted repertoires.

As concerns this clonotype: The antigen is undetermined.

V dropped 6 bases and J dropped 5 bases, with 13 bases sitting between them. The CDR3 length is 13 residues. Germline V lookup: CDR1 MDHEN, CDR2 SYDVKM. MiXCR, run by TCRdb on the 5' RACE reads, gives a single entry per CDR3 protein. This repertoire shows about 580,000 distinct CDR3 sequences, 17% found once; its top ten account for roughly 17%. The specimen was PBMCs, collected 4 to 5 days after the first yellow fever vaccination. The V and J genes are TRBV28 and TRBJ1-1; the D gene is possibly TRBD1 (5 bases). This receptor was obtained from a man aged 18-30 years who received the YFV17D yellow fever vaccine. The DNA for the CDR3 is TGTGCCAGCAGCTACAGGAGCCGAACTGAAGCTTTCTTT. Protein: CASSYRSRTEAFF.